This TCR beta chain originates from a study of blood T cell repertoires in COVID-19. In the study overall: T cells, B-cell-depleted T cells, or PBMCs provided the cDNA or gDNA that served as material.

Cohort allocation depended upon clinical history that participants reported. This CDR3 is 16 amino acids long. Germline-derived CDR1 and CDR2 are MNHEY and SVGEGT. Trimming shortened V by 0 bases and J by 7 bases, and 16 bases separated the two germline ends. The repertoire was sequenced with immunoSEQ multiplex PCR; TCRdb's copy has only in-frame clones and lacks some. This table holds 120,000 to 150,000 clones, about four fifths found once. The TCR sequence derives from a woman aged 45 to 65 who had been exposed to COVID-19. Sequenced: PBMCs or T cells enriched from blood (not recorded which). The V and J genes are TRBV6-2 or TRBV6-3 and TRBJ2-1; the D gene is possibly TRBD2 (5 bases). The CDR3 sequence is CASSYSRIRGGNEQFF. For the CDR3, the DNA is TGTGCCAGCAGTTACTCACGGATCCGAGGAGGAAATGAGCAGTTCTTC.